This T cell receptor (beta chain) was sequenced for a study of shared clonotypes between healthy human individuals. Naive CD8 populations comprised CD45RO-negative cells positively selected for CCR7, excluding terminally differentiated effector memory CD45RA+ cells. The CDR3 is 15 residues long. V lost 0 bases, J lost 4 bases, and 10 bases lay in between. Germline V gene lookup returns CDR1 MGHRA and CDR2 YSYEKL. Generated by immunoSEQ multiplex PCR, the TCRdb table keeps only in-frame clones and is missing some. The repertoire holds about 2 million clones, with just under 95% as singletons. The TCR sequence derives from a man between 18 and 35 years old in good health. The chain carries TRBV4-1 and TRBJ1-5; D is ambiguous. Sequenced: naive CD8+ T cells sorted from blood. In DNA form, the CDR3 reads TGCGCCAGCAGCCAAGAGTCCGGGAGGAATCAGCCCCAGCATTTT. Translating gives CASSQESGRNQPQHF.